The present T cell receptor beta chain was sequenced within a study of control samples from healthy donors and cancer patients. This clone was observed a few times. Germline CDR1 is LNHDA and CDR2 is SQIVND (reference sequence). V shed 7 bases and J 7 bases; nucleotides not matched to a gene: 12. The CDR3 is 15 amino acids. The method was immunoSEQ multiplex PCR; TCRdb's version includes in-frame clones alone and lacks a portion of them. The sample carries 80,000 to 100,000 clones, around three quarters recorded once. The specimen was blood. This TCR was recovered from a woman between 25 and 40 years old in good health. This rearrangement joins TRBV19 to TRBJ1-2, with 10 bases lining up with TRBD1. For the CDR3, the DNA is TGTGCCAGTAAGCTACCGGGACAGGGGTCTGGTGGCTACACCTTC. Protein sequence: CASKLPGQGSGGYTF. Together with reference TRBV19 and TRBJ1-2, the CDR3 gives the full variable domain: DGGITQSPKYLFRKEGQNVTLSCEQNLNHDAMYWYRQDPGQGLRLIYYSQIVNDFQKGDIAEGYSVSREKKESFPLTVTSAQKNPTAFYLCASKLPGQGSGGYTFGSGTRLTVV.